A selection of T cell receptor beta chains follows, all from one sample in a study of blood T cell repertoires in COVID-19. Here immunoSEQ multiplex PCR was the method, and the copy in TCRdb shows in-frame clones only, minus some. Here the sample spans about 130,000 clones, about nine tenths being singletons. The sample was PBMCs or T cells enriched from blood (not recorded which). The source of these receptors is a man aged 45-60 years who had recovered from COVID-19. CDR3s include the opening cysteine and the closing phenylalanine or tryptophan. A D gene is named only where the DNA matches it firmly. Some rows have no size entry. The others give once, few or many, or a class for an expanded clone.

j_call clone_size v_call d_call cdr3_aa cdr3_nt
TRBJ1-6 NA TRBV3-1/TRBV3-2 NA CASSQEGAHYSPLHF TGTGCCAGCAGCCAAGAGGGGGCCCATTATTCACCCCTCCACTTT
TRBJ2-1 NA TRBV28 TRBD2 CASRPTPSGGLNEQFF TGTGCCAGCAGACCCACCCCTAGCGGGGGACTCAATGAGCAGTTCTTC
TRBJ2-1 NA TRBV19 NA CASSIRQSTGLSEQFF TGTGCCAGTAGTATCCGACAATCCACAGGGCTGAGTGAGCAGTTCTTC
TRBJ1-3 NA TRBV4-3 NA CASSHSGSRNTIYF TGCGCCAGCAGCCACTCAGGCAGTAGAAACACCATATATTTT
TRBJ2-1 NA TRBV7-9 TRBD1 CASSGQGGNNEQFF TGTGCCAGCAGCGGACAGGGGGGAAACAATGAGCAGTTCTTC
TRBJ2-3 NA TRBV7-2 NA CASSLAGPTDTQYF TGTGCCAGCAGCTTAGCGGGGCCGACAGATACGCAGTATTTT
TRBJ1-2 NA TRBV7-3 TRBD1 CASSFTPGQGANGYTF TGTGCCAGCAGTTTTACTCCGGGACAGGGGGCGAATGGCTACACCTTC
TRBJ2-2 NA TRBV24-1 TRBD1 CATSERQGTGELFF TGTGCCACCAGTGAAAGACAGGGCACCGGGGAGCTGTTTTTT
TRBJ2-1 NA TRBV4-3 TRBD2 CASSQDNSGAPPYNEQFF TGCGCCAGCAGCCAAGACAATAGCGGGGCCCCCCCCTACAATGAGCAGTTCTTC
TRBJ1-1 few TRBV18 NA CASSPPSQTEAFF TGTGCCAGCTCACCACCATCACAGACTGAAGCTTTCTTT
TRBJ2-5 NA TRBV7-7 NA CASSPLLVQETQYF TGTGCCAGCAGCCCACTACTTGTACAAGAGACCCAGTACTTC
TRBJ2-2 NA TRBV11-3 NA CASSLEAYTGELFF TGTGCCAGCAGCTTAGAAGCCTACACCGGGGAGCTGTTTTTT
TRBJ2-2 NA TRBV5-6 TRBD1 CASSSTGWGTGELFF TGTGCCAGCAGCTCGACAGGGTGGGGGACCGGGGAGCTGTTTTTT
TRBJ2-7 once TRBV10-3 NA CAISDYSYEQYF TGTGCCATCAGTGATTATTCCTACGAGCAGTACTTC
TRBJ1-4 once TRBV7-6 NA CASSFSLGAQGEKLFF TGTGCCAGCAGCTTTAGCCTAGGCGCGCAGGGTGAAAAACTGTTTTTT
TRBJ2-7 once TRBV9 NA CASSVEGQGYEQYF TGTGCCAGCAGCGTAGAGGGGCAGGGCTACGAGCAGTACTTC
TRBJ2-3 NA TRBV12-3/TRBV12-4 NA CASRGRGDTQYF TGTGCCAGCAGAGGGAGGGGGGATACGCAGTATTTT
TRBJ2-1 NA TRBV6-5 NA CASSYSKLGFDNEQFF TGTGCCAGCAGTTACTCGAAGCTAGGTTTCGACAATGAGCAGTTCTTC
TRBJ1-6 few TRBV5-1 TRBD1 CASSLVPGQGTPLHF TGCGCCAGCAGCCTGGTACCCGGACAGGGCACACCCCTCCACTTT
TRBJ2-1 NA TRBV15 NA CATSRDRRGNEQFF TGTGCCACCAGCAGAGATCGGCGAGGCAATGAGCAGTTCTTC
TRBJ2-7 NA TRBV18 NA CASSLGLAGEQYF TGTGCCAGCTCACTGGGACTCGCGGGTGAGCAGTACTTC
TRBJ2-2 once TRBV12-3/TRBV12-4 NA CASSVVGTGELFF TGTGCCAGCAGTGTCGTCGGCACCGGGGAGCTGTTTTTT
TRBJ1-2 few TRBV7-9 NA CASSQSPARGRKGYTF TGTGCCAGCAGCCAAAGTCCGGCCCGAGGTAGGAAAGGCTACACCTTC
TRBJ1-1 NA TRBV18 NA CASSPAAGTHTEAFF TGTGCCAGCTCACCAGCTGCGGGAACCCACACTGAAGCTTTCTTT
TRBJ1-5 NA TRBV7-2 NA CASSLVAGYNQPQHF TGTGCCAGCAGCTTGGTGGCAGGTTACAATCAGCCCCAGCATTTT
TRBJ1-5 NA TRBV2 TRBD1 CASSGVGVNRGLRNQPQHF TGTGCCAGCAGTGGGGTCGGGGTGAACAGGGGGCTACGTAATCAGCCCCAGCATTTT
TRBJ1-2 NA TRBV24-1 NA CATSDFATKPGPNSGYTF TGTGCCACCAGTGATTTTGCGACCAAACCGGGTCCTAACTCTGGCTACACCTTC
TRBJ1-6 NA TRBV28 NA CASSPGESPLHF TGTGCCAGCAGTCCAGGGGAATCACCCCTCCACTTT